The clone carrying this T cell receptor beta chain was recorded a few times. What it binds is unknown. V gave up 0 bases and J gave up 7 bases, with 12 bases separating them. From germline, CDR1 is WSHSY and CDR2 SAAADI. This CDR3 is 15 amino acids long. This sample stems from a study of T cell repertoires in cytomegalovirus infection. At the level of the study: It was the public TCR beta signatures that indicated both CMV infection and matching HLA type. Study-wide findings and caveats: Dominating the ex vivo response were TCR beta clonotypes that were CMV-specific and HLA-C-restricted.

TCRdb reprocessed the reads via MiXCR and lists one record per CDR3 protein. The table has fewer than 850,000 distinct CDR3 sequences, under 35% seen once; the top ten hold roughly 14%. The sequence came from a human donor in good health (CMV status not recorded). Some clones in this sample may be carry-over from other donors' samples. V usage is TRBV10-2 and J usage is TRBJ1-4; D not resolved. Sequencing was performed on cultured CD8+ T cells from PBMCs, taken from culture after CMV antigen stimulation. Written as DNA, the CDR3 is TGCGCCAGCAGTGAGTCGAAGACACTGCCTGAAAAACTGTTTTTT. Residues: CASSESKTLPEKLFF.